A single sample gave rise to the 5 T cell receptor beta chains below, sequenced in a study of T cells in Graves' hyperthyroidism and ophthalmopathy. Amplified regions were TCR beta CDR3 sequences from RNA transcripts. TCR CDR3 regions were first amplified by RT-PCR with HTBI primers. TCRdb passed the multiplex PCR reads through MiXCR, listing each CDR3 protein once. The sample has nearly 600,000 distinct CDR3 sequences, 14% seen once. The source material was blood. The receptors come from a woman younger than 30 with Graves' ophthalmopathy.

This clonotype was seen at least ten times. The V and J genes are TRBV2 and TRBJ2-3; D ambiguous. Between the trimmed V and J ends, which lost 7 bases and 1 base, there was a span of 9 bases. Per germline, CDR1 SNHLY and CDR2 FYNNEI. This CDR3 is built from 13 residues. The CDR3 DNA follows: TGTGCCAGCAATAATTACCGCACAGATACGCAGTATTTT. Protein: CASNNYRTDTQYF.

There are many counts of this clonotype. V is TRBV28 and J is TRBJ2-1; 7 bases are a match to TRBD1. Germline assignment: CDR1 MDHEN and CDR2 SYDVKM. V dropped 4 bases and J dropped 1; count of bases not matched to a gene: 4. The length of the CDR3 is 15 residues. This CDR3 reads CASSSRDRSYNEQFF. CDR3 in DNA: TGTGCCAGCAGTTCCCGGGACAGATCCTACAATGAGCAGTTCTTC.

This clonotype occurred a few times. The CDR3 sequence: CSARDRSGRFSNQPQHF. DNA for the CDR3: TGCAGTGCTAGAGATCGTTCAGGTAGATTTAGCAATCAGCCCCAGCATTTT. The chain combines TRBV20-1 with TRBJ1-5, with unresolved D. The V and J ends lost 0 bases and 0 bases respectively, with 15 bases between them. The CDR3 length is 17 residues. CDR1 and CDR2 from the germline V gene are DFQATT and SNEGSKA (reference sequence).

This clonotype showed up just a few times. CDR3 sequence (DNA): TGTGCCAGTAGTTTTGCGGGAGGGGAGCAGTACTTC. Translating it yields CASSFAGGEQYF. This chain links TRBV19 with TRBJ2-7; 9 bases fit TRBD2. The CDR3 totals 12 residues. J gave up 7 bases and V 5 bases, and 3 bases lay outside the gene matches. CDR1 and CDR2 (germline): LNHDA, SQIVND (reference sequence).

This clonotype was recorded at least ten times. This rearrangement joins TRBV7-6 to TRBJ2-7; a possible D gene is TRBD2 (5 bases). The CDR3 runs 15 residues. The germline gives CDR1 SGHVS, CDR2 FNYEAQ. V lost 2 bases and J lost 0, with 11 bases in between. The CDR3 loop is CASSLRGELSYEQYF. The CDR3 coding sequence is TGTGCCAGCAGCTTACGGGGTGAACTCTCCTACGAGCAGTACTTC.